Included here is one T cell receptor beta chain sequence, with context. The sample is drawn from a study of blood T cell repertoires in COVID-19. At the level of the study: The United States, Italy and Spain provided the acute and convalescent COVID-19 samples. Sample material is recorded as cDNA or gDNA derived from T cells, B-cell-depleted T cells, or PBMCs.

The CDR3 has 20 amino acids. Germline V lookup: CDR1 MNHEY, CDR2 SMNVEV (reference sequence). Deletions cut 3 bases from V and 0 bases from J, with 23 bases between. As originally analysed: Estimation of nucleated cell counts relied on the amplification of reference gene primers. Sequenced by immunoSEQ multiplex PCR; TCRdb stores in-frame clones only, minus some. V, J and clone size derive from that table, while D and trimming were established from the DNA sequence. Of around 250,000 clones detected, roughly nine tenths appear once; the ten largest clones hold 5.5% to 8%. Sequencing was performed on peripheral blood. The TCR comes from a man aged 55 to 70 with acute or convalescent COVID-19. The chain links TRBV27 to TRBJ1-4, with a weak D call TRBD1 (6 bases). CDR3 in DNA: TGTGCCAGCAGTTTCTTTGCCCCCGGGACACAGATTGCAACTAATGAAAAACTGTTTTTT. It is translated as CASSFFAPGTQIATNEKLFF.